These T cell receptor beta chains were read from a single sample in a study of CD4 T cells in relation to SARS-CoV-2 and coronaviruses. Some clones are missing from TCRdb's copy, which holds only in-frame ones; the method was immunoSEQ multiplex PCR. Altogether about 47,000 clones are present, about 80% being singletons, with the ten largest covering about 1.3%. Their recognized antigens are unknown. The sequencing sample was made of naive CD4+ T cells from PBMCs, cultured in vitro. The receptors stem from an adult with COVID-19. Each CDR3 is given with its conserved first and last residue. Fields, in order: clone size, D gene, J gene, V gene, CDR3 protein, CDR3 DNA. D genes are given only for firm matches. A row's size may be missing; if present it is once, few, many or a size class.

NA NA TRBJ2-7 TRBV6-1 CASSGPRGTSVTYEQYF TGTGCCAGCAGTGGGCCTCGTGGGACATCGGTAACCTACGAGCAGTACTTC
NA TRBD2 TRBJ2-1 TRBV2 CASRLTSGSNEQFF TGTGCCAGCAGATTGACTAGCGGGAGCAATGAGCAGTTCTTC
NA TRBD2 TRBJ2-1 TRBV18 CASSLRTSSTNEQFF TGTGCCAGCTCACTTAGGACTAGCTCTACGAATGAGCAGTTCTTC
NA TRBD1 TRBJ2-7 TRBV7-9 CASSPRTGPYEQYF TGTGCCAGCAGCCCTAGGACAGGGCCTTACGAGCAGTACTTC
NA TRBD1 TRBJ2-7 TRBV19 CASSGDSYEQYF TGTGCCAGTAGTGGGGACAGCTACGAGCAGTACTTC
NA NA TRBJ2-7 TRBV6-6 CASSYRSYEQYF TGTGCCAGCAGTTACAGGTCCTACGAGCAGTACTTC
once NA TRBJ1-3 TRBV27 CASSKTPRGFKGNTIYF TGTGCCAGCAGCAAAACCCCCAGGGGCTTCAAGGGAAACACCATATATTTT
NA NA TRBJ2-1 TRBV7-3 CASSPLAGNEQFF TGTGCCAGCAGCCCACTTGCAGGGAACGAGCAGTTCTTC
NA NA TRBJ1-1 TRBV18 CASSPRAEMNTEAFF TGTGCCAGCTCACCACGAGCAGAAATGAACACTGAAGCTTTCTTT
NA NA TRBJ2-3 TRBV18 CASSPRDTQYF TGTGCCAGCTCACCAAGGGATACGCAGTATTTT
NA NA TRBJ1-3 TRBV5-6 CASSFLLTDSGNTIYF TGTGCCAGCAGCTTCCTTCTTACTGACTCTGGAAACACCATATATTTT
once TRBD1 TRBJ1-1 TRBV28 CASSLPGTGLGRAFF TGTGCCAGCAGTTTACCCGGGACAGGGCTTGGTAGGGCTTTCTTT
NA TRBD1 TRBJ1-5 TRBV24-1 CATSDCDRASNQPQHF TGTGCCACCAGTGATTGTGACAGGGCGAGCAATCAGCCCCAGCATTTT
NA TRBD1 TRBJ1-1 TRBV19 CASSKETGGNTEAFF TGTGCCAGTAGTAAAGAGACAGGGGGGAACACTGAAGCTTTCTTT
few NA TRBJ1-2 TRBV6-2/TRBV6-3 CASSYSAVGYTF TGTGCCAGCAGTTACTCGGCGGTTGGCTACACCTTC
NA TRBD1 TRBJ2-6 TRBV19 CASSSYEGQSSGANVLTF TGTGCCAGTAGTAGTTATGAGGGACAGAGCTCTGGGGCCAACGTCCTGACTTTC
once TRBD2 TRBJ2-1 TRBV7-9 CASSLARGLAGVGDEQFF TGTGCCAGCAGCTTGGCAAGGGGACTAGCGGGAGTTGGGGATGAGCAGTTCTTC
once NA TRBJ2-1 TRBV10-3 CAIRATTKNEQFF TGTGCCATCAGAGCGACTACCAAAAATGAGCAGTTCTTC
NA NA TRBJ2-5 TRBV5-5 CASSLGRRKETQYF TGTGCCAGCAGCTTGGGGCGTCGCAAAGAGACCCAGTACTTC
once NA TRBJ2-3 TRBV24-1 CATSDPERGQPDTQYF TGTGCCACCAGTGATCCGGAGAGGGGCCAGCCGGATACGCAGTATTTT
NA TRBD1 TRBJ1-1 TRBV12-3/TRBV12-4 CASTLGQGAEAFF TGTGCCAGCACCCTCGGACAGGGCGCTGAAGCTTTCTTT
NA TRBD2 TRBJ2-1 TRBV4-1 CASSQEAGAGGYNEQFF TGCGCCAGCAGCCAAGAAGCCGGAGCGGGAGGTTACAATGAGCAGTTCTTC
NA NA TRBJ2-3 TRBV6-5 CASRRADTQYF TGTGCCAGCAGGAGGGCAGATACGCAGTATTTT
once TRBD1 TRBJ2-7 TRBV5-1 CASSPGQGAYEQYF TGCGCCAGCAGCCCTGGACAGGGGGCTTACGAGCAGTACTTC
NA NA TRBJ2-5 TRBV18 CASSPYGGETQYF TGTGCCAGCTCACCATACGGCGGGGAGACCCAGTACTTC
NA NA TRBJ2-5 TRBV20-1 CSASPSLETQYF TGCAGTGCTAGTCCTAGTTTAGAGACCCAGTACTTC
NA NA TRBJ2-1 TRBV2 CASSLKEVNGYNEQFF TGTGCCAGCAGTCTAAAAGAGGTTAATGGGTACAATGAGCAGTTCTTC
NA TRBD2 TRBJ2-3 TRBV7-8 CASTTFSGSTDTQYF TGTGCCAGCACAACCTTTAGCGGGAGCACAGATACGCAGTATTTT
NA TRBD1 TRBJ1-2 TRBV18 CASSPGTGPLGGYGYTF TGTGCCAGCTCACCGGGGACAGGGCCCCTTGGGGGCTATGGCTACACCTTC
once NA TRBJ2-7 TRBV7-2 CASSPRLFSYEQYF TGTGCCAGCAGCCCAAGGCTTTTCTCCTACGAGCAGTACTTC
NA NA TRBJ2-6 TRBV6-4 CASSAVDGSGANVLTF TGTGCCAGCAGTGCCGTGGACGGCTCTGGGGCCAACGTCCTGACTTTC
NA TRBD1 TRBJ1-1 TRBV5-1 CASSRFTGQGVGEAFF TGCGCCAGCAGCAGATTTACGGGACAGGGGGTTGGTGAAGCTTTCTTT
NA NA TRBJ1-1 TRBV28 CASLKGDNTEAFF TGTGCCAGCCTCAAGGGGGATAACACTGAAGCTTTCTTT
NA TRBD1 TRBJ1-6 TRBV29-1 CSVPGTGLNSPLHF TGCAGCGTACCCGGGACAGGGTTGAATTCACCCCTCCACTTT
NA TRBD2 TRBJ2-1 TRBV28 CAISIAGVGNEQFF TGTGCCATCTCTATAGCGGGAGTAGGAAATGAGCAGTTCTTC
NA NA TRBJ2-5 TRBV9 CASSVGVGQETQYF TGTGCCAGCAGCGTAGGGGTTGGCCAAGAGACCCAGTACTTC
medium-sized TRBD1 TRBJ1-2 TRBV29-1 CSVEATGRIYGYTF TGCAGCGTTGAAGCGACAGGGAGGATCTATGGCTACACCTTC
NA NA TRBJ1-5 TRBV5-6 CASSQDSYFKYCQPQHF TGTGCCAGCAGTCAAGACAGTTATTTTAAGTATTGTCAGCCCCAGCATTTT
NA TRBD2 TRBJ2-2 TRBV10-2 CASSSIAGGPGVGELFF TGCGCCAGCAGTTCCATAGCGGGAGGGCCAGGTGTCGGGGAGCTGTTTTTT
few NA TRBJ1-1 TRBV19 CASSIAQGDVPFF TGTGCCAGTAGTATAGCTCAAGGAGACGTACCTTTCTTT
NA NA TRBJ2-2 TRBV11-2 CASSLFSSAAEELFF TGTGCCAGCAGCTTATTTTCCTCGGCGGCGGAGGAGCTGTTTTTT
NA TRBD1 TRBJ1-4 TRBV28 CASSGQGIIANEKLFF TGTGCCAGCAGTGGACAGGGGATTATCGCTAATGAAAAACTGTTTTTT
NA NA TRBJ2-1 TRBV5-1 CASSFGLNNEQFF TGCGCCAGCAGTTTCGGACTTAACAATGAGCAGTTCTTC
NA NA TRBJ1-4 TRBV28 CASSGQPSTNEKLFF TGTGCCAGCAGTGGCCAGCCGTCAACTAATGAAAAACTGTTTTTT
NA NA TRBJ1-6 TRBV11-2 CASSSTGGGNSPLHF TGTGCCAGCAGTTCTACCGGGGGAGGGAATTCACCCCTCCACTTT
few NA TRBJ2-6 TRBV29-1 CSAFRAGANVLTF TGCAGCGCCTTCCGGGCTGGGGCCAACGTCCTGACTTTC
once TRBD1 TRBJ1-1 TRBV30 CAWASDRGYRAFF TGTGCCTGGGCCTCCGACAGGGGTTATAGAGCTTTCTTT
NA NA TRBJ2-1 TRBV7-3 CASSLRQVDEQFF TGTGCCAGCAGCTTACGGCAGGTGGATGAGCAGTTCTTC
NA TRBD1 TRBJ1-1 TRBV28 CASSRDRVTEAFF TGTGCCAGCAGCCGGGACAGGGTAACTGAAGCTTTCTTT
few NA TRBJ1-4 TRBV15 CATSRDRVPLEKLFF TGTGCCACCAGCAGAGATCGGGTGCCGTTAGAAAAACTGTTTTTT
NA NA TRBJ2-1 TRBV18 CASSPPAGYNEQFF TGTGCCAGCTCACCACCCGCAGGGTACAATGAGCAGTTCTTC
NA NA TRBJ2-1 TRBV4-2 CASSQGPIRGNEQFF TGTGCCAGCAGCCAAGGCCCAATTCGCGGCAATGAGCAGTTCTTC
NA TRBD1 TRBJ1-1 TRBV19 CASSPTGGTEAFF TGTGCCTCTAGCCCGACAGGGGGGACTGAAGCTTTCTTT
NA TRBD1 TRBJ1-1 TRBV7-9 CASSLGQGHTEAFF TGTGCCAGCAGCTTAGGACAGGGCCACACTGAAGCTTTCTTT
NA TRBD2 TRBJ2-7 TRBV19 CASSRTSGSFWGEQYF TGTGCCAGTAGCCGGACTAGCGGGAGCTTCTGGGGCGAGCAGTACTTC
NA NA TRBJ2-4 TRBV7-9 CASSLYGSANIQYF TGTGCCAGCAGTCTATACGGGAGCGCAAACATTCAGTACTTC